One sample yielded the 9 T cell receptor beta chains listed below, sequenced in a study of T-cell memory formation after mild COVID-19. Using its own MiXCR run on the 5' RACE reads, TCRdb lists one record per CDR3 protein. Of approximately 350,000 distinct CDR3 sequences listed, roughly 14% are singletons. Material for sequencing was PBMCs or a T cell subset sorted from them (not recorded which). These receptors were obtained from a man aged 18-30 years who had mild COVID-19 (a few samples of this study predate the infection). Cell type and time point are not known.

In its sample, this clonotype was seen a few times. V is TRBV9 and J is TRBJ2-1; D possibly corresponds to TRBD2 (6 bases). Germline lookup yields CDR1 SGDLS and CDR2 YYNGEE. The CDR3 has 15 residues. With 4 bases removed from V and 0 bases from J, the gap between germline ends came to 11 bases. The CDR3 sequence: CASSPSAGSYNEQFF. DNA for the CDR3: TGTGCCAGCAGCCCTTCAGCGGGCTCCTACAATGAGCAGTTCTTC.

The chain combines TRBV19 with TRBJ2-1; 7 nucleotides line up with TRBD2. Unmatched junction bases numbered 13, after V lost 6 bases and J lost 8 bases. This CDR3 has 15 amino acids. Germline V gene lookup returns CDR1 LNHDA and CDR2 SQIVND (reference sequence). In DNA, the CDR3 is TGTGCCAGTAGGCCCACTAGCGTCTCTCTCGATGAGCAGTTCTTC. It encodes CASRPTSVSLDEQFF.

The chain joins TRBV7-9 to TRBJ1-4; no clear D gene. Trimming removed 0 bases at V and 0 bases at J, with 8 bases between. In germline, CDR1 is SEHNR, CDR2 FQNEAQ (reference sequence). The CDR3 runs 16 residues. Here the CDR3 DNA reads TGTGCCAGCAGCTTAGCTGGATGGACAACTAATGAAAAACTGTTTTTT. It translates to CASSLAGWTTNEKLFF.

The chain employs TRBV28 and TRBJ2-1, with TRBD1 as a possible D gene (5 bases). V shed 5 bases and J shed 3 bases, with 11 bases lying between them. CDR1 is MDHEN and CDR2 is SYDVKM in the germline V gene. The CDR3 contains 14 residues. DNA of the CDR3: TGTGCCAGCAGTCCCACGCAGGGCTACAATGAGCAGTTCTTC. Translating gives CASSPTQGYNEQFF.

This rearrangement joins TRBV5-1 to TRBJ2-7, with 10 bases that match TRBD1. The length of the CDR3 is 15 residues. J was trimmed by 4 bases and V by 5 bases; bases with no gene match: 9. CDR1 and CDR2 (germline): SGHRS, YFSETQ. DNA for the CDR3: TGCGCCAGCAGGGCGACAGGGGGCCGCGGGTACGAGCAGTACTTC. This encodes CASRATGGRGYEQYF.

This chain joins TRBV11-2 and TRBJ2-3, with TRBD2 identical over 8 bases. The CDR3 totals 15 residues. Germline-derived CDR1 and CDR2 are SGHAT and FQNNGV. With 5 bases clipped from V and 5 bases from J, the junction kept 9 bases outside the gene matches. CDR3 in amino acids: CASSPSRGGVDTQYF. CDR3 coding DNA: TGTGCCAGCAGCCCTTCCCGGGGGGGTGTAGATACGCAGTATTTT.

The chain employs TRBV12-3 or TRBV12-4 and TRBJ2-1; 11 bases fit TRBD2. V dropped 3 bases and J dropped 9; count of bases not matched to a gene: 7. There are 15 residues in the CDR3. The CDR3 is CASSLALAGAAEQFF. As DNA, the CDR3 is TGTGCCAGCAGTTTGGCACTAGCGGGGGCAGCTGAGCAGTTCTTC.

V gene TRBV20-1 combines with J gene TRBJ2-7; possibly TRBD1 or TRBD2 for D (5 bases each). Germline CDR1 reads DFQATT; CDR2 reads SNEGSKA (reference sequence). V was cut by 7 bases and J by 6 bases, with 16 bases left in between. The CDR3 length is 12 residues. As DNA, the CDR3 is TGCAGTGTTGAGGGCAGGGTGGGCGAGCAGTACTTC. It encodes CSVEGRVGEQYF.

CDR3 sequence (DNA): TGTGCCACCAGCAGAGATCCAGGGCAGCGCGAGCAGTACTTC. This translates into CATSRDPGQREQYF. The rearrangement uses TRBV15 and TRBJ2-7; the D gene is possibly TRBD1 (5 bases). Trimming shortened V by 0 bases and J by 6 bases, and 12 bases separated the two germline ends. Germline V gives CDR1 LNHNV, CDR2 YYDKDF (reference sequence). CDR3 length: 14 residues. Complete variable domain (other parts from reference TRBV15 and TRBJ2-7): DAMVIQNPRYQVTQFGKPVTLSCSQTLNHNVMYWYQQKSSQAPKLLFHYYDKDFNNEADTPDNFQSRRPNTSFCFLDIRSPGLGDTAMYLCATSRDPGQREQYFGPGTRLTVT.